This passage covers 8 T cell receptor beta chains from one sample sequenced in a study of T-cell memory formation after mild COVID-19. TCRdb re-called the 5' RACE reads with MiXCR, one entry per CDR3 protein. The sample includes around 420,000 distinct CDR3 sequences, about 24% of them seen just once. The sample comprised PBMCs or a T cell subset sorted from them (not recorded which). These receptors came from an adult woman who had mild COVID-19 (a few samples of this study predate the infection). Cell type and time point are not known.

This clonotype was observed a few times. The rearrangement links TRBV12-3 or TRBV12-4 to TRBJ1-2; D ambiguous. This CDR3 has 13 amino acids. V was trimmed by 7 bases and J by 8 bases, leaving 17 bases between them. CDR3 protein: CASTIRDRLGYTF. CDR3 DNA: TGTGCCAGCACCATCCGGGATCGACTCGGCTACACCTTC.

The chain employs TRBV11-2 and TRBJ2-7; 14 nucleotides agree with TRBD2. The length of the CDR3 is 16 residues. CDR1 and CDR2 from the germline V gene are SGHAT and FQNNGV. Trimming at V came to 4 bases and at J to 5 bases, leaving 7 bases not matched to a gene. CDR3 residues: CASSSTSGRAPHEQYF. The DNA of the CDR3 is TGTGCCAGCAGCTCGACTAGCGGGAGGGCCCCCCACGAGCAGTACTTC.

This clonotype was seen many times. This chain connects TRBV6-2 or TRBV6-3 to TRBJ2-5, with D perhaps matching TRBD2 (6 bases). This CDR3 is built from 13 residues. Germline V CDR1 and CDR2: MNHEY, SVGEGT. V lost 2 bases and J 4 bases, leaving 8 bases between the germline ends. CDR3: CASSYLGGETQYF. As DNA, the CDR3 is TGTGCCAGCAGTTACCTGGGGGGAGAGACCCAGTACTTC.

The V and J genes are TRBV6-2 or TRBV6-3 and TRBJ2-1, with 8 bases fitting TRBD1. The V gene's germline CDR1 is MNHEY and CDR2 SVGEGT. CDR3 length equals 17 residues. J gave up 5 bases and V 6 bases, and 15 bases lay outside the gene matches. CDR3 sequence (DNA): TGTGCCAGCAGCCAAACGAGGGAGACAGGGGTTCACAATGAGCAGTTCTTC. This gives the protein CASSQTRETGVHNEQFF.

The chain uses TRBV7-9 and TRBJ1-5; weak D call: TRBD1 (6 bases). The germline CDR1 and CDR2 sequences are SEHNR and FQNEAQ (reference sequence). The CDR3 sequence is 14 residues long. Between the trimmed V and J ends, which lost 2 bases and 7 bases, there was a span of 12 bases. The CDR3 loop is CASSLSGEWQPQHF. CDR3 coding DNA: TGTGCCAGCAGCTTATCAGGGGAATGGCAGCCCCAGCATTTT. The full variable domain, rest sourced from reference TRBV7-9 and TRBJ1-5, is DTGVSQNPRHKITKRGQNVTFRCDPISEHNRLYWYRQTLGQGPEFLTYFQNEAQLEKSRLLSDRFSAERPKGSFSTLEIQRTEQGDSAMYLCASSLSGEWQPQHFGDGTRLSIL.

This clonotype turned up a few times. The genes are TRBV4-2 and TRBJ2-1, with 10 nucleotides matching TRBD2. Trimming took 0 bases from V and 10 from J; bases not matched to a gene: 3. The germline gives CDR1 LGHNA, CDR2 YNFKEQ. The CDR3 sequence is 14 residues long. The CDR3 coding sequence is TGTGCCAGCAGCCAAGATTGGGGACTAGCGGAGCAGTTCTTC. Its translation: CASSQDWGLAEQFF.

The sample holds a few counts of this clonotype. The V gene is TRBV2, the J gene TRBJ1-1; D remains unclear. The V end was cut by 5 bases, the J end by 0 bases, with 7 bases between. From germline, CDR1 is SNHLY and CDR2 FYNNEI. This CDR3 has 13 residues. The chain's CDR3 is CASSKNMNTEAFF. CDR3 bases: TGTGCCAGCAGTAAGAATATGAACACTGAAGCTTTCTTT.

This clonotype was seen a handful of times. This sequence joins TRBV12-3 or TRBV12-4 and TRBJ2-1, with D hard to call. V lost 6 bases, J lost 8 bases, and 8 bases lay in between. The CDR3 consists of 11 residues. The CDR3 nucleotides are TGTGCCAGCAGCGTATTAGATGAGCAGTTCTTC. Its translation is CASSVLDEQFF.